One and the same sample provided the 28 T cell receptor beta chains below, sequenced in a study of shared clonotypes between healthy human individuals (dated by TCRdb to the early 2020s). The receptor library was made with the immunoSEQ multiplex PCR assay. TCRdb holds this immuneACCESS table with in-frame rearrangements only. Some clones are missing; in checked studies, unresolved V genes explain under half, and the rest has no known cause. The sample table holds about 320,000 clones, of which 80% to 90% were seen once. About 16% of the sample comes from the top ten. Sequenced sample: memory CD8+ T cells sorted from blood. Reading the label with the study, this specimen's cell subset or site is: CD45RO+ cells pooled with CCR7-negative TemRA cells. The source is a man aged 18 to 29 in good health.

The chain recombines TRBV7-3 with TRBJ1-1, with D possibly being TRBD1 (5 bases). The V end was cut by 2 bases, the J end by 1 base, with 11 bases between. The CDR3 consists of 15 residues. Germline values: CDR1 SGHTA, CDR2 FQGTGA. The CDR3 loop is CASSLDGASNTEAFF. The CDR3 DNA follows: TGTGCCAGCAGCTTAGATGGGGCATCGAACACTGAAGCTTTCTTT.

This sequence joins TRBV5-6 and TRBJ1-6; perhaps TRBD1 as D (5 bases). The CDR3 runs to 12 residues. The germline gives CDR1 SGHDT, CDR2 YYEEEE. Trimming cost V 0 bases and J 12 bases, with 7 bases left between them. CDR3 sequence reads: CASSLGGKPLHF. DNA for the CDR3: TGTGCCAGCAGCTTGGGGGGCAAACCCCTCCACTTT.

The gene calls are TRBV6-5 and TRBJ2-5; D is possibly TRBD1 (6 bases). The germline V and J ends were trimmed by 0 bases and 2 bases, with 10 bases remaining between them. CDR3 size: 15 residues. The germline gives CDR1 MNHEY, CDR2 SVGAGI. The CDR3: CASSYSKDSQETQYF. The CDR3 coding sequence is TGTGCCAGCAGTTACTCGAAGGACAGTCAAGAGACCCAGTACTTC.

This clone was seen a handful of times. The V call is TRBV7-8, the J call TRBJ1-1; the D is unclear. Germline loops: CDR1 SGHVS, CDR2 FQNEAQ. Between the trimmed V and J ends, which lost 2 bases and 0 bases, there was a span of 10 bases. This CDR3 has 15 residues. CDR3 amino acids: CASSLKGKLNTEAFF. The CDR3 nucleotides are TGTGCCAGCAGCTTAAAGGGTAAATTGAACACTGAAGCTTTCTTT.

The rearrangement uses TRBV7-9 and TRBJ2-7; perhaps D is TRBD1 or TRBD2 (5 bases each). This CDR3 region has 14 residues. Germline V lookup: CDR1 SEHNR, CDR2 FQNEAQ (reference sequence). Trimming stripped 4 bases from V and 2 bases from J, with 12 bases between. The CDR3 DNA is TGTGCCAGCAGCTGGGACCCCGTACCCTACGAGCAGTACTTC. Its protein is CASSWDPVPYEQYF. The whole variable domain, filled in from reference TRBV7-9 and TRBJ2-7, reads DTGVSQNPRHKITKRGQNVTFRCDPISEHNRLYWYRQTLGQGPEFLTYFQNEAQLEKSRLLSDRFSAERPKGSFSTLEIQRTEQGDSAMYLCASSWDPVPYEQYFGPGTRLTVT.

This clone was detected once. The J gene is TRBJ1-2, the V gene TRBV27; D is uncertain. CDR1 and CDR2 from the germline V gene are MNHEY and SMNVEV (reference sequence). Trimming shortened V by 0 bases and J by 2 bases, and 13 bases separated the two germline ends. The CDR3 runs 16 residues. DNA for the CDR3: TGTGCCAGCAGTTTATCGGGAGGAGAACTAAACTATGGCTACACCTTC. Translation gives CASSLSGGELNYGYTF.

Comment on this clone: This may come from a read error, since a much larger clone is one base off. Other nucleotide sequences from this sample produce the same CDR3. The rearrangement uses TRBV7-3 and TRBJ2-5, with D perhaps matching TRBD2 (6 bases). The CDR3 extends over 15 amino acids. Looked up from germline, CDR1 is SGHTA and CDR2 is FQGTGA. With 5 bases removed from V and 4 bases from J, the gap between germline ends came to 17 bases. The CDR3 is CASSISGGAGETQYF. The CDR3 DNA follows: TGTGCCAGCAGCATCAGCGGAGGGGCGGGAGAGACCCAGTACTTC. The full variable domain, completed using reference TRBV7-3 and TRBJ2-5, is GAGVSQTPSNKVTEKGKYVELRCDPISGHTALYWYRQSLGQGPEFLIYFQGTGAADDSGLPNDRFFAVRPEGSVSTLKIQRTERGDSAVYLCASSISGGAGETQYFGPGTRLLVL.

This chain connects TRBV30 to TRBJ1-3; 12 bases line up with TRBD1. Trimming cost V 2 bases and J 1 base; bases outside gene matches: 6. The CDR3 runs 17 residues. Germline loops: CDR1 GTSNPN, CDR2 SVGIG (reference sequence). In DNA form, the CDR3 reads TGTGCCTGGAGTCCTGGGACAGGGGGCATTTCTGGAAACACCATATATTTT. Translating gives CAWSPGTGGISGNTIYF.

This clone has more than one count but fewer than ten. V gene TRBV7-8 combines with J gene TRBJ2-7; D gene ambiguous. The CDR3 has 14 residues. With 2 bases removed from V and 2 bases from J, the gap between germline ends came to 10 bases. Per the germline V gene, CDR1 is SGHVS and CDR2 is FQNEAQ. CDR3 sequence: CASSLRNPTYEQYF. The CDR3 DNA reads TGTGCCAGCAGCTTAAGGAACCCAACCTACGAGCAGTACTTC. The full variable domain, rest sourced from reference TRBV7-8 and TRBJ2-7, is GAGVSQSPRYKVAKRGQDVALRCDPISGHVSLFWYQQALGQGPEFLTYFQNEAQLDKSGLPSDRFFAERPEGSVSTLKIQRTQQEDSAVYLCASSLRNPTYEQYFGPGTRLTVT.

This chain connects TRBV30 to TRBJ2-3; TRBD1 matches 7 bases. In germline, CDR1 is GTSNPN, CDR2 SVGIG (reference sequence). Unmatched junction bases numbered 20, after V lost 1 base and J lost 7 bases. The CDR3 runs to 18 residues. The CDR3 DNA reads as TGTGCCTGGAGTGGAGAGACAAGAGGGCAGGGGGATTGGAATACGCAGTATTTT. As protein: CAWSGETRGQGDWNTQYF.

The CDR3 DNA reads as TGTGCCAGCAGTCCCCCCTACGAGCAGTACTTC. Residues: CASSPPYEQYF. This chain uses TRBV6-5 with TRBJ2-7; D gene uncertain. CDR3 size: 11 residues. Trimming removed 5 bases at V and 2 bases at J, with 4 bases between. Per germline, CDR1 MNHEY and CDR2 SVGAGI.

The rearrangement joins TRBV5-1 to TRBJ1-1; TRBD1 aligns across 9 bases. Trimming took 4 bases from V and 5 from J; bases not matched to a gene: 15. Germline V CDR1 and CDR2: SGHRS, YFSETQ. The CDR3 is 17 amino acids. The CDR3 DNA sequence: TGCGCCAGCAGCGAAGTCCCGGGACAGGGAAAAGAAACTGAAGCTTTCTTT. It codes for CASSEVPGQGKETEAFF.

The chain has TRBV4-1 and TRBJ1-2; the D is unclear. The germline V gene encodes CDR1 MGHRA and CDR2 YSYEKL. V dropped 1 base and J dropped 3 bases, with 18 bases sitting between them. The CDR3 loop spans 17 amino acids. CDR3 DNA sequence: TGCGCCAGCAGCCAAGCCACCGGGTCAATTGGAGACTATGGCTACACCTTC. Amino acids: CASSQATGSIGDYGYTF.

This rearrangement joins TRBV2 to TRBJ2-7, with D tentatively TRBD1 (5 bases). Germline CDR1 SNHLY, CDR2 FYNNEI. V was pared by 6 bases and J by 4 bases, with 19 bases between. The CDR3 spans 15 residues. CDR3 DNA sequence: TGTGCCAGCAGGGTAACAGGTACGGACGCGTACGAGCAGTACTTC. Protein: CASRVTGTDAYEQYF. The complete variable domain, with remaining parts taken from reference TRBV2 and TRBJ2-7, reads EPEVTQTPSHQVTQMGQEVILRCVPISNHLYFYWYRQILGQKVEFLVSFYNNEISEKSEIFDDQFSVERPDGSNFTLKIRSTKLEDSAMYFCASRVTGTDAYEQYFGPGTRLTVT.

The chain uses TRBV4-3 and TRBJ2-1; maybe TRBD2 (6 bases). This CDR3 is 18 amino acids long. V was pared by 0 bases and J by 9 bases, with 24 bases between. CDR1 is LGHNA, CDR2 YSLEER, per germline. The CDR3 loop reads CASSQDGVAATTWVEQFF. The CDR3 bases are TGCGCCAGCAGCCAAGATGGGGTAGCGGCGACCACTTGGGTTGAGCAGTTCTTC.

This clone appeared a few times. Within the sample, other DNA sequences also encode this same CDR3. V is TRBV5-1 and J is TRBJ2-7; maybe TRBD1 (5 bases). V was trimmed by 3 bases and J by 3 bases, leaving 7 bases between them. The CDR3 loop spans 12 amino acids. Germline loops: CDR1 SGHRS, CDR2 YFSETQ. The DNA for the CDR3 is TGCGCCAGCAGCTCCGACAGCTACGAGCAGTACTTC. It encodes CASSSDSYEQYF.

The chain links TRBV7-8 to TRBJ1-2; weak D call: TRBD1 (5 bases). The CDR3 totals 14 residues. CDR1 SGHVS and CDR2 FQNEAQ come from the germline V gene. The germline V and J ends were trimmed by 5 bases and 2 bases, with 12 bases remaining between them. DNA for the CDR3: TGTGCCAGCAGCATTGGAGGGGAAAACTATGGCTACACCTTC. This gives the protein CASSIGGENYGYTF.

This clone was observed once. The rearrangement uses TRBV7-9 and TRBJ1-2; 7 bases are shared with TRBD1. Germline V gene sequence: CDR1 SEHNR, CDR2 FQNEAQ (reference sequence). The V gene end was trimmed by 4 bases and the J gene end by 2 bases; junction bases not matched to a gene: 10. This CDR3 is built from 16 residues. DNA for the CDR3: TGTGCCAGCAGCTCGACAGGGAAAGTCACCAACTATGGCTACACCTTC. It yields the protein CASSSTGKVTNYGYTF.

The chain links TRBV2 to TRBJ1-5, with 7 bases that match TRBD1. J gave up 4 bases and V 2 bases, and 5 bases lay outside the gene matches. In germline, CDR1 is SNHLY, CDR2 FYNNEI. The CDR3 consists of 15 residues. As DNA, the CDR3 is TGTGCCAGCAGTGAATGGGGGACAGAAAATCAGCCCCAGCATTTT. This translates into CASSEWGTENQPQHF.

This clone was picked up a small number of times. The CDR3 DNA follows: TGTGCCAGCGCCGCGGGAGGCGGCGGGACTTACAATGAGCAGTTCTTC. Translated: CASAAGGGGTYNEQFF. This chain links TRBV6-6 with TRBJ2-1; 8 nucleotides align to TRBD2. V trimming: 8 bases; J trimming: 4 bases; junction bases outside the gene matches: 13. The CDR3 has 16 residues. The germline gives CDR1 MNHNY, CDR2 SVGAGI (reference sequence).

The V gene is TRBV7-8, the J gene TRBJ2-3, with TRBD1 as a possible D gene (6 bases). The germline gives CDR1 SGHVS, CDR2 FQNEAQ. This CDR3 is built from 17 residues. V lost 1 base and J lost 4, with 18 bases in between. The CDR3 loop reads CASSLVLAGAGADTQYF. The CDR3 DNA is TGTGCCAGCAGCTTAGTTTTGGCAGGGGCAGGGGCAGATACGCAGTATTTT.

The chain uses TRBV28 and TRBJ1-1, with 9 bases identical to TRBD1. Germline trimming cut 2 bases from V and 1 base from J; bases unmatched to any gene: 11. The CDR3 is 18 residues long. The V gene's germline CDR1 is MDHEN and CDR2 SYDVKM. The CDR3 bases are TGTGCCAGCAGTTTAACCTGGGACAGGGTTGGTGCGAACACTGAAGCTTTCTTT. Translation: CASSLTWDRVGANTEAFF.

J is TRBJ1-4 and V is TRBV4-3, with unresolved D. V was cut by 0 bases and J by 3 bases, with 14 bases left in between. CDR1 is LGHNA, CDR2 YSLEER, per germline. The length of the CDR3 is 17 residues. The CDR3 loop reads CASSQELTVGANEKLFF. CDR3 bases: TGCGCCAGCAGCCAAGAGCTCACAGTTGGGGCTAATGAAAAACTGTTTTTT.

The chain links TRBV7-9 to TRBJ2-2; no firm D call. The CDR3 sequence is 12 residues long. Between the trimmed V and J ends, which lost 5 bases and 6 bases, there was a span of 7 bases. Germline-derived CDR1 and CDR2 are SEHNR and FQNEAQ (reference sequence). Here the CDR3 DNA reads TGTGCCAGCAGCGAAGGGTCCGGGGAGCTGTTTTTT. This codes for CASSEGSGELFF.

At least ten counts were recorded for this clone. V gene TRBV30 combines with J gene TRBJ2-7; 9 positions match TRBD2. The CDR3 runs 15 residues. J gave up 6 bases and V 1 base, and 10 bases lay outside the gene matches. Germline V lookup: CDR1 GTSNPN, CDR2 SVGIG (reference sequence). DNA of the CDR3: TGTGCCTGGAGTGATTGGGCTAGCGGGGCTACCGAGCAGTACTTC. This encodes CAWSDWASGATEQYF.

This chain links TRBV6-5 with TRBJ2-1; TRBD2 matches at 7 bases. CDR1 is MNHEY and CDR2 is SVGAGI in the germline V gene. This CDR3 is built from 15 residues. Germline trimming cut 0 bases from V and 4 bases from J; bases unmatched to any gene: 3. The chain's CDR3 is CASSYSGEGYNEQFF. As DNA, the CDR3 is TGTGCCAGCAGTTACTCGGGGGAGGGTTACAATGAGCAGTTCTTC.

This rearrangement joins TRBV27 to TRBJ2-7; 9 nucleotides align to TRBD1. Per germline, CDR1 MNHEY and CDR2 SMNVEV (reference sequence). J lost 6 bases, V lost 3 bases, and 3 bases had no gene match. The CDR3 sequence is 13 residues long. The CDR3 spells CASSFGQGSEQYF. The CDR3 DNA sequence: TGTGCCAGCAGTTTTGGACAGGGGAGCGAGCAGTACTTC.

This sequence joins TRBV7-9 and TRBJ2-7; unclear D gene. Trimming removed 5 bases at V and 6 bases at J, with 14 bases between. The germline CDR1 and CDR2 sequences are SEHNR and FQNEAQ (reference sequence). This CDR3 is built from 13 residues. The CDR3 sequence is CASSPPATAEQYF. The CDR3 DNA is TGTGCCAGCAGCCCCCCAGCGACGGCCGAGCAGTACTTC.